This T cell receptor beta chain was observed in a study of Graves' ophthalmopathy and Graves' hyperthyroidism. CDR3 size: 14 residues. Trimming shortened V by 0 bases and J by 3 bases, and 8 bases separated the two germline ends. Germline V gives CDR1 MNHNS, CDR2 SASEGT. Study-wide results and limits: Blood also contained most of the expanded thyroid clonotypes above 0.001 frequency.

In this cohort's terms, stable hyperthyroidism meant no ophthalmopathy by 18 months of follow-up. The diagnostic workup employed clinical symptoms, serum thyroxine, TRAb, thyroid ultrasound and orbital computed tomography. Using RNA transcripts, the TCR beta CDR3 regions were amplified. An opening RT-PCR round employed HTBI primers and preceded a second-round multiplex PCR. TCRdb re-called the multiplex PCR reads with MiXCR, one entry per CDR3 protein. The sample contains roughly 400,000 distinct CDR3 sequences, about 16% of which appear only once. This clonotype was detected ten times or more. Antigen unknown.

Sample: peripheral blood. The TCR originated in a woman aged 18-29 years with stable Graves' hyperthyroidism. This chain uses TRBV6-1 with TRBJ2-5, with TRBD2 as a possible D gene (6 bases). CDR3 loop: CASSEAGSEETQYF. CDR3 DNA sequence: TGTGCCAGCAGTGAAGCCGGGAGCGAAGAGACCCAGTACTTC.